These T cell receptor beta chains were read from a single sample in a study of Graves' ophthalmopathy and Graves' hyperthyroidism. TCRdb called the multiplex PCR reads again in MiXCR, with one record for every CDR3 protein. The table lists around 170,000 distinct CDR3 sequences, less than 45% of them singletons. Sequenced input: peripheral blood. These receptors were taken from a woman aged 40 to 49 with Graves' ophthalmopathy. The CDR3 runs from the conserved cysteine through the conserved F or W. The D gene is left open where the match is weak. Size values are once, few and many counts, or a class for expanded clones, and some rows have none.

>.|TRBD2|TRBV11-2|TRBJ2-7
CASSLGFSGVPYEQYF
TGTGCCAGCAGCTTAGGTTTTAGCGGGGTGCCCTACGAGCAGTACTTC
>.|TRBD1|TRBV6-2/TRBV6-3|TRBJ2-7
CASSYRTGGWSSYEQYF
TGTGCCAGCAGTTATCGGACAGGGGGCTGGAGCTCCTACGAGCAGTACTTC
>.|.|TRBV5-1|TRBJ2-7
CASSLKPGHYEQYF
TGCGCCAGCAGCTTAAAACCGGGTCATTACGAGCAGTACTTC
>many|TRBD2|TRBV6-1|TRBJ2-2
CASSKRENTGELFF
TGTGCCAGCAGCAAGCGGGAGAACACCGGGGAGCTGTTTTTT
>.|.|TRBV6-1|TRBJ1-2
CASSLRVAYGYTF
TGTGCCAGCAGCCTCAGGGTAGCCTATGGCTACACCTTC
>many|.|TRBV7-8|TRBJ2-7
CASSLAGQEILYEQYF
TGTGCCAGCAGCTTAGCTGGGCAGGAGATACTCTACGAGCAGTACTTC
>.|.|TRBV6-2/TRBV6-3|TRBJ1-1
CAARTVGTEAFF
TGTGCCGCCCGCACCGTAGGGACTGAAGCTTTCTTT
>.|TRBD1|TRBV11-1|TRBJ2-2
CASSQAPGQGAHTGELFF
TGTGCCAGCAGCCAGGCCCCGGGACAGGGGGCGCACACCGGGGAGCTGTTTTTT
>few|.|TRBV24-1|TRBJ2-2
CATSDNPRLEENTGELFF
TGTGCCACCAGTGATAATCCCAGACTAGAAGAGAACACCGGGGAGCTGTTTTTT
>many|TRBD2|TRBV7-2|TRBJ2-7
CASSPFPGGTYEQYF
TGTGCCAGCAGCCCTTTCCCGGGGGGGACCTACGAGCAGTACTTC
>.|.|TRBV12-5|TRBJ2-2
CASGLTGTGELFF
TGTGCTAGTGGCCTAACCGGGACCGGGGAGCTGTTTTTT
>.|.|TRBV6-2/TRBV6-3|TRBJ1-5
CASSYAGEIAREHF
TGTGCCAGCAGTTACGCAGGGGAGATAGCCCGGGAGCATTTT
>.|.|TRBV28|TRBJ1-1
CASMSGWNTEAFF
TGTGCCAGCATGTCCGGTTGGAACACTGAAGCTTTCTTT
>many|.|TRBV10-1|TRBJ1-1
CASSESYAAEAFF
TGCGCCAGCAGTGAGTCCTATGCTGCGGAAGCTTTCTTT
>once|.|TRBV28|TRBJ1-2
CASSSQGNGYTF
TGTGCCAGCAGTAGCCAGGGAAACGGCTACACCTTC
>.|TRBD1|TRBV5-1|TRBJ1-2
CASSDGQVGLYGYTF
TGCGCCAGCAGCGACGGACAGGTTGGACTCTATGGCTACACCTTC
>many|TRBD2|TRBV5-1|TRBJ2-2
CASRLGRLAGVPGELFF
TGCGCCAGCAGGTTGGGGCGACTAGCGGGAGTTCCCGGGGAGCTGTTTTTT
>many|.|TRBV12-3/TRBV12-4|TRBJ1-1
CASSLGPSGTEAFF
TGTGCCAGCAGCTTGGGACCCTCGGGAACTGAAGCTTTCTTT
>many|.|TRBV7-6|TRBJ1-1
CASSLEEITEAFF
TGTGCCAGCAGCTTAGAGGAAATCACTGAAGCTTTCTTT
>many|TRBD1|TRBV6-5|TRBJ1-6
CASSYTRDRTFNSPLHF
TGTGCCAGCAGTTACACAAGGGACAGGACCTTTAATTCACCCCTCCACTTT
>.|TRBD1|TRBV6-5|TRBJ1-1
CASSYPPRGGNTEAFF
TGTGCCAGCAGTTACCCGCCCAGGGGGGGGAACACTGAAGCTTTCTTT
>.|.|TRBV28|TRBJ1-2
CASSLHEQGAGEGYTF
TGTGCCAGCAGTTTACACGAACAGGGTGCTGGGGAAGGCTACACCTTC
>many|.|TRBV2|TRBJ1-1
CASIKAMNTEAFF
TGTGCCAGCATCAAGGCTATGAACACTGAAGCTTTCTTT
>many|.|TRBV15|TRBJ2-7
CATSREGGTGVYEQYF
TGTGCCACCAGCAGAGAGGGCGGGACCGGCGTCTACGAGCAGTACTTC
>many|.|TRBV27|TRBJ1-5
CASSFEGPRQPQHF
TGTGCCAGCAGTTTCGAGGGCCCCCGGCAGCCCCAGCATTTT
>.|.|TRBV4-1|TRBJ2-7
CASSQAQGSPYEQYF
TGCGCCAGCAGCCAAGCACAGGGATCTCCCTACGAGCAGTACTTC
>many|TRBD1|TRBV27|TRBJ2-7
CASSPLNRGHEQYF
TGTGCCAGCAGTCCATTAAACAGGGGGCACGAGCAGTACTTC
>many|.|TRBV11-2|TRBJ2-5
CASSWGEETQYF
TGTGCCAGCAGCTGGGGCGAAGAGACCCAGTACTTC
>many|TRBD1|TRBV7-9|TRBJ1-5
CASSLGIGTGDNQPQHF
TGTGCCAGCAGCTTAGGTATCGGGACAGGGGACAATCAGCCCCAGCATTTT
>.|.|TRBV20-1|TRBJ1-1
CSARRQKNTEAFF
TGCAGTGCAAGACGACAGAAGAACACTGAAGCTTTCTTT
>many|.|TRBV28|TRBJ1-4
CASSLEGTRLGTNEKLFF
TGTGCCAGCAGTTTAGAAGGGACCCGCCTGGGAACTAATGAAAAACTGTTTTTT
>many|.|TRBV6-1|TRBJ1-1
CASSREYRVYTEAFF
TGTGCCAGCAGTCGAGAGTACAGGGTCTACACTGAAGCTTTCTTT
>few|TRBD1|TRBV18|TRBJ2-7
CASSGDRSSYEQYF
TGTGCCAGCTCCGGGGACAGGAGCTCCTACGAGCAGTACTTC
>many|.|TRBV13|TRBJ1-1
CASTLALNTEAFF
TGTGCCAGCACCCTCGCACTGAACACTGAAGCTTTCTTT
>.|.|TRBV7-9|TRBJ1-2
CASSHPPANYGYTF
TGTGCCAGCAGCCATCCCCCGGCTAACTATGGCTACACCTTC
>many|.|TRBV20-1|TRBJ1-2
CSAPLTRDNYGYTF
TGCAGTGCCCCCCTGACGAGGGATAACTATGGCTACACCTTC
>many|.|TRBV11-2|TRBJ1-2
CASSLVARDYGYTF
TGTGCCAGCAGCTTAGTTGCCAGGGACTATGGCTACACCTTC
>many|.|TRBV5-1|TRBJ2-2
CASSSAGTGELFF
TGCGCCAGCAGTTCGGCGGGCACCGGGGAGCTGTTTTTT
>few|.|TRBV12-5|TRBJ1-1
CASGFLDRPNTEAFF
TGTGCTAGTGGTTTTCTAGACAGGCCCAACACTGAAGCTTTCTTT
>many|.|TRBV20-1|TRBJ1-1
CSARPRRVGTEAFF
TGCAGTGCTAGGCCGCGACGGGTGGGCACTGAAGCTTTCTTT
>many|.|TRBV6-5|TRBJ2-7
CASSPSTGTYEQYF
TGTGCCAGCAGTCCCTCGACAGGGACTTACGAGCAGTACTTC
>.|TRBD1|TRBV6-1|TRBJ1-1
CASKIGQAGVAFF
TGTGCCAGCAAAATCGGACAGGCCGGGGTTGCCTTCTTT
>many|.|TRBV19|TRBJ2-7
CATTKTDSYEQYF
TGTGCCACCACTAAGACAGATTCCTACGAGCAGTACTTC
>.|TRBD1|TRBV14|TRBJ1-1
CASRPYGRDSTEAFF
TGTGCCAGCAGACCCTACGGACGGGACAGCACTGAAGCTTTCTTT
>few|TRBD1|TRBV12-3/TRBV12-4|TRBJ2-7
CASHQGAGYEQYF
TGTGCCAGCCATCAGGGGGCGGGCTACGAGCAGTACTTC
>many|.|TRBV6-2/TRBV6-3|TRBJ1-2
CASIAGNGYGYTF
TGTGCCAGCATCGCAGGGAATGGCTATGGCTACACCTTC
>many|TRBD1|TRBV12-3/TRBV12-4|TRBJ1-3
CASSPGTGGGGNTIYF
TGTGCCAGCAGTCCAGGGACAGGGGGCGGTGGAAACACCATATATTTT
>many|.|TRBV20-1|TRBJ1-1
CSARDYFQGRPEAFF
TGCAGTGCTAGAGATTATTTTCAGGGGAGGCCTGAAGCTTTCTTT
>many|.|TRBV10-3|TRBJ1-5
CATSREGNQPQHF
TGTGCCACCTCCCGGGAGGGCAATCAGCCCCAGCATTTT
>many|.|TRBV11-2|TRBJ1-1
CASSKNRLGGGSTEAFF
TGTGCCAGCAGCAAAAATAGGCTTGGGGGCGGGAGCACTGAAGCTTTCTTT